This T cell receptor (beta chain) appears in the sequencing data of a study of T cell changes during pregnancy in multiple sclerosis. Assay used: immunoSEQ multiplex PCR; TCRdb lists only in-frame clones, some missing. The sample shows 45,000 to 60,000 clones, 85% to 95% of them seen only once. The specimen was CD4+ T cells from peripheral blood mononuclear cells, collected before pregnancy. This clonotype was obtained from a female donor with multiple sclerosis, enrolled in a pregnancy study.

The CDR3 region is CAAGVTDTQYF. The CDR3 DNA is TGTGCTGCGGGAGTAACAGATACGCAGTATTTT. The rearrangement joins TRBV19 to TRBJ2-3; 7 nucleotides align to TRBD2. Germline CDR1 LNHDA, CDR2 SQIVND (reference sequence). CDR3 size: 11 residues.